There are a few counts of the clone carrying this T cell receptor beta chain. These data belong to a study of shared T cell receptors in the human thymus. Assay used: immunoSEQ multiplex PCR; TCRdb lists only in-frame clones, some missing. Counted here are some 720,000 clones, roughly 88% occurring once; the ten biggest clones make up approximately 0.011%. Germline-derived CDR1 and CDR2 are ENHRY and SYGVKD. With 8 bases clipped from V and 4 bases from J, the junction kept 8 bases outside the gene matches. CDR3 length: 14 residues. These same records also appear under a second study, on human thymus T cells. That report notes: Finnish infants who were healthy and having corrective surgery for congenital heart defects made up the donors.

Sequenced material: thymocytes. This receptor was identified in a boy in the first two years of life with a congenital heart defect. The J gene is TRBJ2-3, the V gene TRBV10-3; TRBD2 matches 8 bases. CDR3 coding DNA: TGTGCCATCGGGCTAGCGGGTTCATCAGATACGCAGTATTTT. It specifies CAIGLAGSSDTQYF.